These T cell receptor beta chains were read from a single sample in a study of T cells in Graves' hyperthyroidism and ophthalmopathy. One entry per CDR3 protein results from TCRdb running MiXCR on the multiplex PCR reads. This table holds 380,000 or so distinct CDR3 sequences, 13% found once. The sample taken for sequencing was blood. All receptors derive from a man aged 30 to 45 with Graves' hyperthyroidism that later progressed to Graves' ophthalmopathy. Each CDR3 is given with its conserved first and last residue. Each record gives: V gene, CDR3 protein.

>TRBV7-9
CASSFPKKTFGGGSHEQFF
>TRBV7-6
CASNADRGGEQYF
>TRBV14
CASSQEPGHSYEQYF
>TRBV27
CASSATGQGTWGLHF
>TRBV5-5
CASSFRLAGGEETQYF
>TRBV10-3
CAIRFGLAGDYEQYF
>TRBV6-1
CASSKDLSGANVLTF
>TRBV4-2
CASSPGPNEQFF
>TRBV28
CASSLPGTNEKLFF
>TRBV28
CATQGFLQPNTGELFF
>TRBV18
CASSPPSRSTDTQYF
>TRBV6-5
CASSYSRYPRNEQFF
>TRBV28
CASSPIGTSGVWEQYF
>TRBV29-1
CSVGTASYEQYF
>TRBV2
CASNSKPYYGYTF
>TRBV15
CATSRDRREGSYEQYF
>TRBV5-1
CASSPLGIQETQYF
>TRBV12-3/TRBV12-4
CASSFTRDRGSYGNQPQHF
>TRBV7-9
CASSKDGRRDGELFF
>TRBV10-1
CASSPISDRSGHEQLF
>TRBV7-9
CASSLAQATGSTDTQYF
>TRBV5-6
CASTPQGFTEAFF
>TRBV9
CASSVEGTGANVLTF
>TRBV24-1
CATSDKGGYQPQHF
>TRBV6-1
CASTREGSSYEQYF
>TRBV9
CASSDGSYNSPLHF
>TRBV20-1
CSAAIAGVSYNEQFF
>TRBV20-1
CSAAGGANTEAFF
>TRBV5-6
CASSKTDPYEQYF
>TRBV6-2/TRBV6-3
CASSLSSAGIQYF
>TRBV24-1
CATSRTGLYGYTF
>TRBV20-1
CSARAATGQTNYGYTF
>TRBV9
CASSLDQGTNTEAFF
>TRBV12-3/TRBV12-4
CASRGGGTSYGYTF
>TRBV29-1
CSAPSGVSYNEQFF
>TRBV12-3/TRBV12-4
CASSFDRSKLLPYEQYF
>TRBV14
CASSQDGTSVCEQYF
>TRBV7-2
CASSMGPGTDTQYF
>TRBV6-1
CASSPRQFSNQPQHF
>TRBV11-2
CASTGQQETQYF
>TRBV20-1
CSARDRQYNEQFF
>TRBV19
CASTGQGIHEQYF
>TRBV19
CASSMSGYSNQPQHF
>TRBV27
CASSLLASGGGLEQYF
>TRBV6-1
CASSASRARGELFF
>TRBV28
CASSFTVNYGYTF